Below, one TCR beta chain is given with its context. The antigen remains unidentified. Other DNA variants within this sample encode the same CDR3. The sample originates from a study of CD8+ T cells in alopecia areata. Study-wide background: Treated individuals took tofacitinib by mouth, 5 to 10 mg twice daily.

Reverse transcription of extracted RNA yielded cDNA, which provided the sequencing template. The assay was immunoSEQ multiplex PCR, and TCRdb's table has in-frame clones only and misses some. The data hold about 250,000 clones, with approximately 61% observed a single time. Findings of the study overall: Scalp sample data also include resident alphabeta T cells from normal skin. In lesional scalp, particularly from alopecia totalis/universalis, clonality was higher than in normal scalp.

The CDR3 is 13 residues long. Germline loops: CDR1 SQVTM, CDR2 ANQGSEA. V trimming: 5 bases; J trimming: 6 bases; junction bases outside the gene matches: 6. The rearrangement joins TRBV29-1 to TRBJ2-3, with 9 bases lining up with TRBD1. The receptor was isolated from a human donor with alopecia areata. The sequencing here drew on CD4+ T cells sorted from blood, taken at week 0. The CDR3 loop is CSVLGQGTDTQYF. CDR3 coding DNA: TGCAGCGTTCTCGGACAGGGGACGGATACGCAGTATTTT.